This TCR beta chain is from a study of identical twins. This CDR3 region has 17 residues. The germline V and J ends were trimmed by 0 bases and 2 bases, with 16 bases remaining between them. CDR1 is SGHDT, CDR2 YYEEEE, per germline. The sample holds a few counts of this clonotype. From the 5' RACE reads, TCRdb called clonotypes with MiXCR, one entry per CDR3 protein. The sample has 310,000 or so distinct CDR3 sequences, roughly 9% seen once; the top ten hold approximately 7%. These data were also filed under a second study, of yellow fever vaccine responses in identical twins.

The clonotype comes from a woman aged 18-29 years in good health. The sequenced sample was CD8+ T cells sorted from blood. The chain carries TRBV5-6 and TRBJ2-3, with a tentative D call TRBD1 (6 bases). DNA for the CDR3: TGTGCCAGCAGCTTGGGCCCGGACAGAGTATACACAGATACGCAGTATTTT. Translated, it gives CASSLGPDRVYTDTQYF.